This T cell receptor beta chain stems from a study of blood T cell repertoires in COVID-19. Study-level background: Nucleic acid was either cDNA or gDNA, and it came from T cells, B-cell-depleted T cells, or PBMCs.

The CDR3 consists of 15 residues. V was clipped by 7 bases and J by 0 bases, with 13 bases between them. Germline loops: CDR1 SGHTA, CDR2 FQGNSA. In the authors' methods: Nucleated cell number was recorded as an estimate derived from reference gene primer amplification. Libraries were prepared by immunoSEQ multiplex PCR; TCRdb keeps only in-frame clonotypes and omits some of them. The DNA gave D and trimming, while V, J and clone size come from that table. The profile shows about 430,000 clones, 85% to 90% of them singletons. Individuals drawn from around 24 US areas were roughly 18 to 95 years old. Clinical history reported by participants formed the basis on which cohorts were assigned.

The sequence was collected from a woman under 40 with acute COVID-19. This chain uses TRBV7-2 with TRBJ2-1; D gene ambiguous. The sequencing input was PBMCs or T cells enriched from blood (not recorded which). CDR3 sequence: CASTPPGSSYNEQFF. CDR3 DNA sequence: TGTGCCAGCACCCCTCCGGGTAGCTCCTACAATGAGCAGTTCTTC.